Listed below are T cell receptor beta chains from one sample, sequenced in a study of blood T cell repertoires in COVID-19. Sequenced by immunoSEQ multiplex PCR; TCRdb stores in-frame clones only, minus some. The sample has 25,000 to 35,000 clones, roughly nine tenths seen once. Sequences were obtained from peripheral blood. These receptors came from a man older than 75 with acute or convalescent COVID-19. Both conserved end residues are part of each CDR3. Each record gives: V gene, clone size, J gene, D gene, CDR3 protein, CDR3 DNA. D genes are given only for firm matches. Clone size is given for some rows only: seen once, a few or many times, or a class if the clone is expanded.

v_gene: TRBV7-2
abundance: -
j_gene: TRBJ2-3
d_gene: -
CDR3aa: CASSLTVTGPDTQYF
CDR3nt: TGTGCCAGCAGCTTAACGGTTACAGGCCCGGATACGCAGTATTTT

v_gene: TRBV2
abundance: -
j_gene: TRBJ2-1
d_gene: TRBD2
CDR3aa: CATHSEAGGTEQFF
CDR3nt: TGTGCCACACACTCAGAGGCGGGGGGGACTGAGCAGTTCTTC

v_gene: TRBV5-1
abundance: once
j_gene: TRBJ2-7
d_gene: TRBD1
CDR3aa: CASSLEQGAAEQYF
CDR3nt: TGCGCCAGCAGCTTGGAACAGGGGGCTGCCGAGCAGTACTTC

v_gene: TRBV28
abundance: -
j_gene: TRBJ2-7
d_gene: TRBD1
CDR3aa: CASSRGQHYEQYF
CDR3nt: TGTGCCAGCAGTCGGGGACAGCACTACGAGCAGTACTTC

v_gene: TRBV6-1
abundance: -
j_gene: TRBJ1-1
d_gene: -
CDR3aa: CASSGATGRTEAFF
CDR3nt: TGTGCCAGCAGTGGAGCGACAGGTCGGACTGAAGCTTTCTTT

v_gene: TRBV7-8
abundance: -
j_gene: TRBJ2-3
d_gene: TRBD2
CDR3aa: CASSLVAGGDTDTQYF
CDR3nt: TGTGCCAGCAGCTTAGTTGCGGGGGGGGACACAGATACGCAGTATTTT

v_gene: TRBV7-2
abundance: -
j_gene: TRBJ2-7
d_gene: TRBD1
CDR3aa: CASSFRGRYEQYF
CDR3nt: TGTGCCAGCAGCTTCAGGGGGCGGTACGAGCAGTACTTC

v_gene: TRBV6-5
abundance: -
j_gene: TRBJ2-3
d_gene: -
CDR3aa: CASTRFQGTDTQYF
CDR3nt: TGTGCCAGCACCAGATTCCAGGGCACAGATACGCAGTATTTT

v_gene: TRBV19
abundance: -
j_gene: TRBJ1-2
d_gene: TRBD1
CDR3aa: CASTWTGGFMNGYTF
CDR3nt: TGTGCCAGTACCTGGACAGGGGGGTTTATGAATGGCTACACCTTC

v_gene: TRBV6-5
abundance: -
j_gene: TRBJ1-5
d_gene: -
CDR3aa: CASSRTENQPQHF
CDR3nt: TGTGCCAGCAGCCGGACAGAAAATCAGCCCCAGCATTTT

v_gene: TRBV30
abundance: -
j_gene: TRBJ1-1
d_gene: -
CDR3aa: CAWSGGQGAFF
CDR3nt: TGTGCCTGGAGTGGAGGACAAGGAGCTTTCTTT

v_gene: TRBV27
abundance: -
j_gene: TRBJ2-3
d_gene: TRBD2
CDR3aa: CASSFKGLATDTDTQYF
CDR3nt: TGTGCCAGCAGTTTTAAGGGACTAGCAACTGACACAGATACGCAGTATTTT

v_gene: TRBV7-2
abundance: -
j_gene: TRBJ1-5
d_gene: TRBD1
CDR3aa: CASSSPGQGDTQHF
CDR3nt: TGTGCCAGCAGCTCTCCGGGACAGGGGGACACCCAGCATTTT

v_gene: TRBV19
abundance: -
j_gene: TRBJ1-5
d_gene: TRBD1
CDR3aa: CASKSRTGGGQPQHF
CDR3nt: TGTGCCAGTAAGTCTCGGACAGGGGGCGGTCAGCCCCAGCATTTT